A selection of T cell receptor beta chains follows, all from one sample in a study of blood T cell repertoires in COVID-19. Only in-frame clones appear in the TCRdb table, and some are missing; sequencing was by immunoSEQ multiplex PCR. Among about 180,000 clones, 88% were seen once, and the ten largest hold 9% to 10%. Source material: PBMCs or T cells enriched from blood (not recorded which). These receptors all come from a woman in her late teens or twenties who had recovered from COVID-19. Each CDR3 is given with its conserved first and last residue. The order of the fields is clone size, D gene, V gene, J gene, CDR3 DNA, CDR3 protein. The D gene is left open where the match is weak. Part of the rows lack a size; the others show once, few, many or a class for expanded clones.

size: few
D: .
V: TRBV14
J: TRBJ1-4
DNA: TGTGCCAGCAGCCAAGACCGGGCAGGAGGTACTGAAAAACTGTTTTTT
CDR3: CASSQDRAGGTEKLFF

size: .
D: .
V: TRBV7-9
J: TRBJ1-2
DNA: TGTGCCAGCAGCTTAGGGTGGGGCATAAGGGGAAAGACTAACTATGGCTACACCTTC
CDR3: CASSLGWGIRGKTNYGYTF

size: .
D: TRBD1
V: TRBV7-8
J: TRBJ1-2
DNA: TGTGCCAGCAGCTACTACCTACAGGGGGACTATGGCTACACCTTC
CDR3: CASSYYLQGDYGYTF

size: .
D: .
V: TRBV5-1
J: TRBJ1-3
DNA: TGCGCCAGCAGCTTGACACAGGACTCTGGAAACACCATATATTTT
CDR3: CASSLTQDSGNTIYF

size: .
D: TRBD2
V: TRBV7-9
J: TRBJ2-3
DNA: TGTGCCGTTCAGTACAAGCGGACTAGCGGGGGGACAGATACGCAGTATTTT
CDR3: CAVQYKRTSGGTDTQYF

size: .
D: TRBD1
V: TRBV3-1/TRBV3-2
J: TRBJ2-7
DNA: TGTGCCAGCAGCCTCCGGGACAGCTCTGGGCGGGTTTACGAGCAGTACTTC
CDR3: CASSLRDSSGRVYEQYF

size: .
D: .
V: TRBV29-1
J: TRBJ1-1
DNA: TGCAGCGTTGTTGGGCAGAGCATGAACACTGAAGCTTTCTTT
CDR3: CSVVGQSMNTEAFF

size: .
D: TRBD2
V: TRBV27
J: TRBJ2-1
DNA: TGTGCCAGCCGGGAAGCGGGATCCAATGAGCAGTTCTTC
CDR3: CASREAGSNEQFF

size: .
D: TRBD1
V: TRBV28
J: TRBJ1-3
DNA: TGTGCCAGCAGGGAGGGACAGGGCACTGGAAACACCATATATTTT
CDR3: CASREGQGTGNTIYF

size: .
D: .
V: TRBV1
J: TRBJ2-4
DNA: TGCACCAGCAGCCTCCGACTAGCCAAAAACATTCAGTACTTC
CDR3: CTSSLRLAKNIQYF

size: .
D: TRBD1
V: TRBV10-3
J: TRBJ1-5
DNA: TGTGCCATCAGTGAAATTTATCGGGACAGGGCACAGCCCCAGCATTTT
CDR3: CAISEIYRDRAQPQHF

size: few
D: .
V: TRBV5-1
J: TRBJ1-1
DNA: TGCGCCAGCAACGAAGGGGATTTGAACACTGAAGCTTTCTTT
CDR3: CASNEGDLNTEAFF

size: .
D: TRBD2
V: TRBV18
J: TRBJ2-5
DNA: TGTGCCAGCTCACCAGGGCTAGCGGGAGAGACCCAGTACTTC
CDR3: CASSPGLAGETQYF

size: .
D: TRBD1
V: TRBV5-1
J: TRBJ2-7
DNA: TGCGCCAGCAGCCCGGGACAGGGGGTATCCTACGAGCAGTACTTC
CDR3: CASSPGQGVSYEQYF

size: once
D: TRBD1
V: TRBV10-3
J: TRBJ1-1
DNA: TGTGCCACCAGGGGGACAGGGGGCGTGGACACTGAAGCTTTCTTT
CDR3: CATRGTGGVDTEAFF

size: .
D: TRBD2
V: TRBV18
J: TRBJ2-2
DNA: TGTGCCAGCTCACCCGGACTAGCGGAGATGAACACCGGGGAGCTGTTTTTT
CDR3: CASSPGLAEMNTGELFF

size: .
D: TRBD2
V: TRBV2
J: TRBJ2-1
DNA: TGTGCCATACTAGCGGGGGGCCTTATTAATGAGCAGTTCTTC
CDR3: CAILAGGLINEQFF

size: .
D: .
V: TRBV10-3
J: TRBJ1-5
DNA: TGTGCCATCAGTGAGTCGGAGATGTTCAATCAGCCCCAGCATTTT
CDR3: CAISESEMFNQPQHF

size: few
D: TRBD1
V: TRBV7-9
J: TRBJ2-5
DNA: TGTGCCAGCAGCCCCGTTATCCGGACAGGGGTCGAGACCCAGTACTTC
CDR3: CASSPVIRTGVETQYF

size: .
D: .
V: TRBV19
J: TRBJ1-5
DNA: TGTGCCAGTAGTCCGCCGGGTGGGAGCAATCAGCCCCAGCATTTT
CDR3: CASSPPGGSNQPQHF

size: .
D: .
V: TRBV6-1
J: TRBJ1-4
DNA: TGTGCCAGCAGTCAGTCCCCGGGGGGTGGCGAAAAACTGTTTTTT
CDR3: CASSQSPGGGEKLFF

size: once
D: TRBD2
V: TRBV7-6
J: TRBJ2-7
DNA: TGTGCCAGCAGCTTAAGGCGGGGGGGATACGAGCAGTACTTC
CDR3: CASSLRRGGYEQYF

size: .
D: .
V: TRBV7-7
J: TRBJ2-1
DNA: TGTGCTAGCAGCTTAAGGGAAGGGGACACCTACAATGAGCAGTTCTTC
CDR3: CASSLREGDTYNEQFF